This TCR beta chain was sequenced during a study of blood T cell repertoires in COVID-19. Looking at the study overall: Collection of acute and convalescent COVID-19 samples took place in the United States, Italy and Spain. The cDNA or gDNA used as material had been derived from T cells, B-cell-depleted T cells, or PBMCs.

Authors' analysis steps: Amplification of reference gene primers was used by the study to estimate nucleated cell counts. Here immunoSEQ multiplex PCR was the method, and the copy in TCRdb shows in-frame clones only, minus some. The V and J calls and the clone size are those of that table, but D and trimming were determined from the DNA. Here the sample spans under 350,000 clones, roughly four fifths being singletons. V dropped 1 base and J dropped 7; count of bases not matched to a gene: 9. The CDR3 runs to 15 residues. Germline V gene sequence: CDR1 SEHNR, CDR2 FQNEAQ (reference sequence). This rearrangement joins TRBV7-9 to TRBJ1-2; 7 nucleotides line up with TRBD1. The specimen sequenced was peripheral blood. The clonotype was recovered from a woman between 45 and 65 years old who had recovered from COVID-19. The CDR3 bases are TGTGCCAGCAGCTTAGGCCGGAACAGGGGTGGTGGCTACACCTTC. Protein: CASSLGRNRGGGYTF.